These T cell receptor beta chains were read from a single sample in a study of OX40 agonist ivuxolimab in advanced cancers. Libraries were prepared by immunoSEQ multiplex PCR; TCRdb keeps only in-frame clonotypes and omits some of them. Of some 58,000 clones listed, around nine tenths are singletons. The source was CD4+ or CD8+ T cells sorted from blood, collected in a trial of the OX40 agonist ivuxolimab. The receptors here all came from an adult with an advanced solid tumor such as melanoma, head and neck, liver or kidney cancer. Each CDR3 is given with its conserved first and last residue. A D gene is named only where the DNA matches it firmly. Clone size, where shown, is once, few, many, or a class for clones that have expanded.

d_gene	v_gene	len	abundance	j_gene	CDR3nt	CDR3aa
.	TRBV10-3	14	.	TRBJ2-2	TGTGCCATCAATCAGGGGATGTCCACCGGGGAGCTGTTTTTT	CAINQGMSTGELFF
TRBD1	TRBV5-1	14	.	TRBJ2-7	TGCGCCAGCAGCTTGAGGACAGGAGCCTACGAGCAGTACTTC	CASSLRTGAYEQYF
.	TRBV15	12	.	TRBJ2-3	TGTGCCACCAGCGGTAACACAGATACGCAGTATTTT	CATSGNTDTQYF
.	TRBV6-1	17	.	TRBJ1-5	TGTGCCAGCAGTGAGGCTATTTTGGCAGCTCAGAATCAGCCCCAGCATTTT	CASSEAILAAQNQPQHF
TRBD1	TRBV5-1	15	.	TRBJ2-2	TGCGCCAGCAGCCCTCGGACAGGGGATACCGGGGAGCTGTTTTTT	CASSPRTGDTGELFF
.	TRBV4-1	17	.	TRBJ2-7	TGCGCCAGCCGCCAGGATCTAATGGGGGCTCAAGCCTACGAGCAGTACTTC	CASRQDLMGAQAYEQYF
.	TRBV6-5	14	.	TRBJ1-1	TGTGCCAGCAGTTATTCGGGCAGCAACACTGAAGCTTTCTTT	CASSYSGSNTEAFF
.	TRBV27	14	.	TRBJ2-3	TGTGCCAGCAGGGTGTCCTCTAGCACAGATACGCAGTATTTT	CASRVSSSTDTQYF
.	TRBV7-8	16	once	TRBJ2-3	TGTGCCAGCAGCCCGAGGCAGCTCACTAGCACAGATACGCAGTATTTT	CASSPRQLTSTDTQYF
.	TRBV2	13	.	TRBJ1-5	TGTGCCAGCAAGGAGGAGGTAAATCAGCCCCAGCATTTT	CASKEEVNQPQHF
.	TRBV6-1	15	.	TRBJ1-3	TGTGCCAGCTCAGTCGGGGCCTACTCTGGAAACACCATATATTTT	CASSVGAYSGNTIYF
TRBD1	TRBV14	17	.	TRBJ2-5	TGTGCCAGCAGCCCCCCGCTGATGAACAGGGGCCAAGAGACCCAGTACTTC	CASSPPLMNRGQETQYF
TRBD2	TRBV6-6	13	.	TRBJ2-1	TGTGCCAGCAGCCTGGGACTAGCGGTAGTTCTGTTCTTC	CASSLGLAVVLFF
.	TRBV5-1	13	.	TRBJ2-1	TGCGCCAGCAGCTTGCCTAACTACAATGAGCAGTTCTTC	CASSLPNYNEQFF
.	TRBV2	13	once	TRBJ1-3	TGTGCCAGCAGACTGCGCTCTGGAAACACCATATATTTT	CASRLRSGNTIYF
.	TRBV7-2	12	.	TRBJ2-3	TGTGCCAGCAGCTTCGGGGGCGGTACGCAGTATTTT	CASSFGGGTQYF
TRBD1	TRBV30	12	.	TRBJ1-4	TGTGCCGGACAGGAGTTTAATGAAAAACTGTTTTTT	CAGQEFNEKLFF
.	TRBV14	12	.	TRBJ1-2	TGTGCCAGCAGTGCCAAGGGGGGCCGCTACACCTTC	CASSAKGGRYTF
.	TRBV5-4	15	.	TRBJ2-5	TGTGCCAGCAGCCGGGGCTTGGGGGATTTGGAGACCCAGTACTTC	CASSRGLGDLETQYF
TRBD1	TRBV5-4	17	few	TRBJ1-4	TGTGCCAGCAGCTTGGCGGGACAGGGGCAGAGAGGTGAAAAACTGTTTTTT	CASSLAGQGQRGEKLFF
.	TRBV5-1	13	.	TRBJ2-3	TGCGCCAGCAGCTTAGGAGACACAGATACGCAGTATTTT	CASSLGDTDTQYF
TRBD1	TRBV5-6	17	.	TRBJ1-1	TGTGCCAGCAGCTTGAAACGCGGACAGGACCGTACTCCTGAAGCTTTCTTT	CASSLKRGQDRTPEAFF
.	TRBV10-3	12	.	TRBJ1-2	TGTGCCACGGGGCGGAGCGTGGGAGGCTACACCTTC	CATGRSVGGYTF
TRBD2	TRBV5-5	18	few	TRBJ2-2	TGTGCCAGCAGCTTGTTCGGACTAGCGGGAGGGATCACCGGGGAGCTGTTTTTT	CASSLFGLAGGITGELFF
.	TRBV28	14	.	TRBJ1-1	TGTGCCAGCCCCCCGGGTTCGGAGAACACTGAAGCTTTCTTT	CASPPGSENTEAFF
.	TRBV21-1	14	.	TRBJ2-2	TGTGCCAGCAGCTCCAACGGGAATCCCGGGGAGCTGTTTTTT	CASSSNGNPGELFF
TRBD2	TRBV5-1	14	.	TRBJ2-5	TGCGCCAGCAGCTCGGTGGGGCTAGCGGGACTGGAGTACTTC	CASSSVGLAGLEYF
.	TRBV19	13	.	TRBJ2-7	TGTGCCAGTAGTATAGGGGGTAGTTACGAGCAGTACTTC	CASSIGGSYEQYF
TRBD1	TRBV19	15	.	TRBJ2-7	TGTGCCAGTAGTATCTCCGGGACAGCTAACTACGAGCAGTACTTC	CASSISGTANYEQYF
.	TRBV5-1	17	.	TRBJ2-7	TGCGCCAGCAGCTTGATATCCTCCCCGACGGAATCCTACGAGCAGTACTTC	CASSLISSPTESYEQYF
.	TRBV6-1	15	.	TRBJ2-7	TGTGCCAGCAGCGAAGACGCTGGGCTAACCTATGAGCAGTACTTC	CASSEDAGLTYEQYF
.	TRBV5-1	16	once	TRBJ2-7	TGCGCCAGCAGCTTGGGGGGTAGCGGCATCTCCTACGAGCAGTACTTC	CASSLGGSGISYEQYF
.	TRBV9	13	.	TRBJ2-7	TGTGCCAGCAGCGTAGGTGTGGGCCACGAGCAGTACTTC	CASSVGVGHEQYF
.	TRBV18	13	.	TRBJ2-5	TGTGCCAGCTCTCTCCGGGGTGAAGAGACCCAGTACTTC	CASSLRGEETQYF
.	TRBV18	14	.	TRBJ2-7	TGTGCCAGCTCACCCCGGACTGGGATGCGCGAGCAGTACTTC	CASSPRTGMREQYF
TRBD1	TRBV5-6	16	.	TRBJ1-5	TGTGCCAGCAGCTCCGGGACAGGGGCTAGCAATCAGCCCCAGCATTTT	CASSSGTGASNQPQHF
.	TRBV19	14	.	TRBJ2-7	TGTGCCAACCCAAAACACAACAGCTCCTACGAGCAGTACTTC	CANPKHNSSYEQYF
TRBD2	TRBV5-1	15	.	TRBJ2-1	TGCGCCAGCAGCTTGCTAGCGGCTTACAATATGCAGCAGTTCTTC	CASSLLAAYNMQQFF
TRBD2	TRBV30	13	.	TRBJ2-1	TGTGCCTGGACTAGCGGGTACTACAATGAGCAGTTCTTC	CAWTSGYYNEQFF
.	TRBV2	13	few	TRBJ1-5	TGTGCCAGCAGTGTAGATGGAAATCAGCCCCAGCATTTT	CASSVDGNQPQHF
.	TRBV30	13	.	TRBJ2-2	TGTGCCTGGAGCGGACCTGTCACCGGGGAGCTGTTTTTT	CAWSGPVTGELFF
.	TRBV20-1	11	.	TRBJ1-1	TGCAGTGCTAGACAGAACACTGAAGCTTTCTTT	CSARQNTEAFF
TRBD1	TRBV27	15	few	TRBJ2-2	TGTGCCAGCAGTTTATTAACAGGGGGCACCGGGGAGCTGTTTTTT	CASSLLTGGTGELFF
.	TRBV28	11	.	TRBJ2-7	TGTGCCAGCAGTTTGAACTACGAGCAGTACTTC	CASSLNYEQYF
TRBD1	TRBV27	13	once	TRBJ1-2	TGTGCCAGCAGGGCGACAGGGAGGGGGGGCTACACCTTC	CASRATGRGGYTF
.	TRBV18	16	.	TRBJ1-4	TGTGCCAGCTCACCACGATCAAGGGCGTTGGGTGAAAAACTGTTTTTT	CASSPRSRALGEKLFF